The 4 T cell receptor beta chains below were found in one sample sequenced in a study of blood T cell repertoires in COVID-19. Method: immunoSEQ multiplex PCR; TCRdb's copy keeps in-frame clones and lacks some. The repertoire has 100,000 to 150,000 clones, roughly nine tenths of them found once; the top ten carry roughly 7.9%. Sequencing used peripheral blood. The receptors derive from a man in his 70s who had recovered from COVID-19.

The J gene is TRBJ1-1, the V gene TRBV7-9, with TRBD1 identical over 9 bases. CDR3 size: 13 residues. The germline V gene has CDR1 SEHNR and CDR2 FQNEAQ (reference sequence). J lost 9 bases, V lost 5 bases, and 7 bases had no gene match. As DNA, the CDR3 is TGTGCCAGCAGCACCGGACAGGGGTGGAAAGCTTTCTTT. Protein product: CASSTGQGWKAFF.

This rearrangement joins TRBV5-1 to TRBJ2-3, with TRBD2 as a possible D gene (6 bases). Deletions cut 0 bases from V and 5 bases from J, with 10 bases between. The CDR3 runs to 14 residues. Germline loops: CDR1 SGHRS, CDR2 YFSETQ. The CDR3 loop is CASSLGGAGDTQYF. As DNA, the CDR3 is TGCGCCAGCAGCTTGGGCGGGGCAGGAGATACGCAGTATTTT. Full variable domain (remainder filled in from reference TRBV5-1 and TRBJ2-3): KAGVTQTPRYLIKTRGQQVTLSCSPISGHRSVSWYQQTPGQGLQFLFEYFSETQRNKGNFPGRFSGRQFSNSRSEMNVSTLELGDSALYLCASSLGGAGDTQYFGPGTRLTVL.

This chain links TRBV5-4 with TRBJ2-5; tentative D call: TRBD2 (6 bases). V lost 4 bases, J lost 4 bases, and 14 bases lay in between. This CDR3 spans 14 amino acids. Per the germline V gene, CDR1 is SGHNT and CDR2 is YYREEE (reference sequence). The CDR3 nucleotides are TGTGCCAGCAGCCACCCGACTAGGGGAGAGACCCAGTACTTC. This codes for CASSHPTRGETQYF.

This clone occurred once. The chain recombines TRBV5-4 with TRBJ2-7, with a tentative D call TRBD1 (5 bases). Germline V gene lookup returns CDR1 SGHNT and CDR2 YYREEE (reference sequence). The CDR3 length is 13 residues. Trimming stripped 2 bases from V and 2 bases from J, with 8 bases between. CDR3 protein: CASSFTGAYEQYF. The CDR3 DNA reads as TGTGCCAGCAGCTTTACAGGCGCCTACGAGCAGTACTTC.